These 32 T cell receptor beta chains came from one sample sequenced in a study of cytomegalovirus exposure and HLA in healthy donors. In the PCR, 60 Vbeta and 13 Jbeta primers were used. Produced via immunoSEQ multiplex PCR; TCRdb's table is partial and in-frame only. This table has some 150,000 clones, 60% to 85% appearing once. What was sequenced was PBMCs. These receptors all come from a man aged 45 to 65 in good health and CMV-seropositive.

The gene calls are TRBV28 and TRBJ1-5; D not resolved. The length of the CDR3 is 15 residues. Germline loops: CDR1 MDHEN, CDR2 SYDVKM. Between the trimmed V and J ends, which lost 3 bases and 5 bases, there was a span of 14 bases. CDR3 sequence reads: CASSLWEEADQPQHF. The CDR3 DNA sequence: TGTGCCAGCAGTTTGTGGGAGGAGGCTGATCAGCCCCAGCATTTT.

V usage is TRBV7-8 and J usage is TRBJ2-1; D is perhaps TRBD2 (6 bases). Trimming left V 5 bases short and J 2 bases short, with 19 bases between. In germline, CDR1 is SGHVS, CDR2 FQNEAQ. CDR3 length equals 17 residues. Here the CDR3 DNA reads TGTGCCAGCAGCCCTCCGGTGGCGGGATGGGCCTACAATGAGCAGTTCTTC. Residues: CASSPPVAGWAYNEQFF.

The chain uses TRBV11-3 and TRBJ2-2; D gene ambiguous. Germline V gene sequence: CDR1 SGHNT, CDR2 YENEEA. V was shortened by 1 base and J by 3 bases, with 3 bases between the two germline ends. There are 13 residues in the CDR3. CDR3 sequence (DNA): TGTGCCAGCAGCTTAGCCGACACCGGGGAGCTGTTTTTT. Protein sequence: CASSLADTGELFF.

This chain joins TRBV14 and TRBJ2-5; 7 nucleotides agree with TRBD1. The last part of the DNA fits TRBJ2-7 better; the J call may be wrong. The germline V gene encodes CDR1 SGHDN and CDR2 FVKESK. The CDR3 spans 15 residues. CDR3 sequence reads: CASSPPGTATYEQYF. The CDR3 DNA follows: TGTGCCAGCAGCCCGCCGGGGACAGCTACCTACGAGCAGTACTTC.

V usage is TRBV29-1 and J usage is TRBJ2-2; D is uncertain. Germline V gives CDR1 SQVTM, CDR2 ANQGSEA. The CDR3 sequence is 10 residues long. The ends were cut back, 7 bases at V and 5 bases at J, with 5 bases in the middle. The CDR3 coding sequence is TGCAGCGCCCGGACCGGGGAGCTGTTTTTT. Translation: CSARTGELFF.

Regarding this clone: One junction end disagrees with the germline gene, perhaps due to a read error. The V call is TRBV7-7, the J call TRBJ1-1, with a possible D match to TRBD1 (6 bases). This CDR3 is 14 amino acids long. CDR1 and CDR2 (germline): SSHAT, FNYEAQ (reference sequence). CDR3 coding DNA: TGTGCTAGCAGCTCCTTGGGACACCACACTGAAGCTTTCTTT. It encodes CASSSLGHHTEAFF.

This chain joins TRBV5-6 and TRBJ1-2; tentative D call: TRBD1 (6 bases). V shed 4 bases and J shed 5 bases, with 15 bases lying between them. Germline CDR1 reads SGHDT; CDR2 reads YYEEEE. There are 14 residues in the CDR3. CDR3 sequence reads: CASSPGGGTYGYTF. In DNA form, the CDR3 reads TGTGCCAGCAGCCCGGGGGGGGGCACGTATGGCTACACCTTC.

The chain recombines TRBV4-1 with TRBJ1-2; the D is unclear. Trimming pared 0 bases from V and 3 bases from J, leaving 8 bases between. CDR1 is MGHRA and CDR2 is YSYEKL in the germline V gene. The CDR3 contains 14 residues. CDR3: CASSQDPADYGYTF. The DNA for the CDR3 is TGCGCCAGCAGCCAAGATCCCGCAGACTATGGCTACACCTTC.

The count of this clone is one. The genes are TRBV6-5 and TRBJ1-1; TRBD1 matches at 8 bases. CDR3 length: 14 amino acids. V gave up 0 bases and J gave up 10 bases; unmatched junction bases: 7. Germline CDR1 MNHEY, CDR2 SVGAGI. In DNA, the CDR3 is TGTGCCAGCAGTTACTCGAACAGGGGGACGGGAGCTTTCTTT. It translates to CASSYSNRGTGAFF.

The chain recombines TRBV7-6 with TRBJ2-5; TRBD2 might be the D (6 bases). The V end lost 1 base, the J end lost 2 bases, and 11 bases lay between the germline ends. Germline values: CDR1 SGHVS, CDR2 FNYEAQ. This CDR3 has 15 residues. Here the CDR3 reads CASSLVARDQETQYF. The CDR3 coding sequence is TGTGCCAGCAGCTTAGTCGCGCGGGATCAAGAGACCCAGTACTTC.

The chain uses TRBV28 and TRBJ2-5; possibly TRBD1 for D (6 bases). The better agreement between TRBJ2-7 and the DNA end casts doubt on the J call. In germline, CDR1 is MDHEN, CDR2 SYDVKM. This CDR3 comprises 16 residues. CDR3 residues: CATTSSPLGAPYEQYF. CDR3 sequence (DNA): TGTGCCACTACTTCAAGCCCCCTGGGGGCCCCCTACGAGCAGTACTTC.

The chain combines TRBV9 with TRBJ2-1; D is perhaps TRBD1 (6 bases). CDR1 and CDR2 from the germline V gene are SGDLS and YYNGEE. This CDR3 has 16 amino acids. Trimming pared 0 bases from V and 2 bases from J, leaving 12 bases between. This CDR3 reads CASSVATGITYNEQFF. The CDR3 bases are TGTGCCAGCAGCGTAGCTACAGGGATTACCTACAATGAGCAGTTCTTC.

The chain uses TRBV5-1 and TRBJ1-2, with a tentative D call TRBD1 (5 bases). In germline, CDR1 is SGHRS, CDR2 YFSETQ. V dropped 3 bases and J dropped 3 bases, with 12 bases sitting between them. CDR3 length equals 14 residues. The CDR3 reads CASSYGAAYYGYTF. The CDR3 region has the DNA TGCGCCAGCAGCTATGGGGCGGCATACTATGGCTACACCTTC.

This chain uses TRBV30 with TRBJ1-1, with a weak D call TRBD1 (6 bases). Germline V gene data show CDR1 as GTSNPN and CDR2 as SVGIG (reference sequence). This CDR3 is built from 15 residues. Trimming cost V 3 bases and J 1 base, with 15 bases left between them. CDR3 sequence reads: CAWSGYGQSNTEAFF. The DNA of the CDR3 is TGTGCCTGGAGCGGTTACGGACAGTCGAACACTGAAGCTTTCTTT.

V is TRBV5-4 and J is TRBJ2-1, with 8 bases aligning to TRBD2. The CDR3 has 15 residues. The germline V gene encodes CDR1 SGHNT and CDR2 YYREEE (reference sequence). The V segment lost 2 bases and the J segment 6 bases; nucleotides outside the gene matches: 7. CDR3 amino acids: CASSFSLAGVNEQFF. The CDR3 DNA sequence: TGTGCCAGCAGCTTCTCTCTAGCGGGCGTCAATGAGCAGTTCTTC. The full variable domain, completed using reference TRBV5-4 and TRBJ2-1, is ETGVTQSPTHLIKTRGQQVTLRCSSQSGHNTVSWYQQALGQGPQFIFQYYREEENGRGNFPPRFSGLQFPNYSSELNVNALELDDSALYLCASSFSLAGVNEQFFGPGTRLTVL.

The V call is TRBV29-1, the J call TRBJ2-7; 10 bases line up with TRBD2. V lost 7 bases to trimming and J lost 2 bases; unmatched junction nucleotides: 8. Germline values: CDR1 SQVTM, CDR2 ANQGSEA. CDR3 length: 14 residues. DNA for the CDR3: TGCAGCGCTTTAGCGGGAGGCACCCCCTACGAGCAGTACTTC. As protein: CSALAGGTPYEQYF.

The rearrangement links TRBV5-5 to TRBJ2-7; 12 bases agree with TRBD1. CDR3 size: 14 residues. Losses at the gene ends were 3 bases for V and 6 bases for J; bases not matched to a gene: 4. Looked up from germline, CDR1 is SGHKS and CDR2 is YYEKEE (reference sequence). The CDR3: CASSSGTGGVEQYF. CDR3 DNA sequence: TGTGCCAGCAGCTCCGGGACAGGGGGCGTCGAGCAGTACTTC.

This chain uses TRBV5-1 with TRBJ2-5; the match to TRBD2 covers 11 bases. The CDR3 consists of 17 residues. The trim removed 0 bases at V and 0 bases at J, leaving 4 bases unmatched. Germline V CDR1 and CDR2: SGHRS, YFSETQ. The CDR3 DNA reads TGCGCCAGCAGCTTGGGGGTGACTAGCGGGAACCAAGAGACCCAGTACTTC. Translation: CASSLGVTSGNQETQYF.

V is TRBV6-6 and J is TRBJ2-5, with D maybe TRBD1 (5 bases). Per the germline V gene, CDR1 is MNHNY and CDR2 is SVGAGI (reference sequence). Trimming took 2 bases from V and 5 from J, leaving 12 bases between them. The CDR3 is 14 amino acids. The CDR3 DNA is TGTGCCAGCAGTTACGGGGCACCTCCCGAGACCCAGTACTTC. Its protein is CASSYGAPPETQYF.

The V call is TRBV4-1, the J call TRBJ2-1; D is unresolved. This CDR3 comprises 14 residues. CDR1 and CDR2 from the germline V gene are MGHRA and YSYEKL. The V end was cut by 5 bases, the J end by 4 bases, with 12 bases between. CDR3 DNA: TGCGCCAGCAGCGCAAGACTCGGGTACAATGAGCAGTTCTTC. This codes for CASSARLGYNEQFF.

The chain recombines TRBV5-4 with TRBJ2-5, with a weak D call TRBD2 (6 bases). The CDR3 spans 14 residues. Germline V gene sequence: CDR1 SGHNT, CDR2 YYREEE (reference sequence). The V end lost 1 base, the J end lost 2 bases, and 9 bases lay between the germline ends. The CDR3 DNA sequence: TGTGCCAGCAGCTTGCCGGGACTTCAAGAGACCCAGTACTTC. Protein product: CASSLPGLQETQYF.

This clone is a singleton in its sample. This specimen includes other DNA sequences encoding the same CDR3. The CDR3 protein is CASSFRNTEAFF. CDR3 nucleotide sequence: TGTGCCAGCAGCTTCAGGAACACTGAAGCTTTCTTT. The chain recombines TRBV5-4 with TRBJ1-1; D ambiguous. Germline CDR1 and CDR2: SGHNT and YYREEE (reference sequence). V shed 2 bases and J shed 1 base, with 3 bases lying between them. The CDR3 has 12 residues. Complete variable domain (other parts from reference TRBV5-4 and TRBJ1-1): ETGVTQSPTHLIKTRGQQVTLRCSSQSGHNTVSWYQQALGQGPQFIFQYYREEENGRGNFPPRFSGLQFPNYSSELNVNALELDDSALYLCASSFRNTEAFFGQGTRLTVV.

V is TRBV5-5 and J is TRBJ2-7, with D hard to call. Germline CDR1 is SGHKS and CDR2 is YYEKEE (reference sequence). This CDR3 is 13 amino acids long. V was pared by 0 bases and J by 3 bases, with 7 bases between. This chain's CDR3 is CASSLGGGYEQYF. The CDR3 nucleotides read TGTGCCAGCAGCTTGGGAGGCGGCTACGAGCAGTACTTC.

This clone occurred a few times. V gene TRBV30 combines with J gene TRBJ2-7, with D perhaps matching TRBD1 (6 bases). The CDR3 is 14 residues long. Germline-derived CDR1 and CDR2 are GTSNPN and SVGIG (reference sequence). V lost 0 bases and J 6 bases, leaving 15 bases between the germline ends. CDR3 protein: CAWSVLTVGAEQYF. CDR3 in DNA: TGTGCCTGGAGTGTACTTACCGTGGGGGCCGAGCAGTACTTC.

DNA of the CDR3: TGTGCCAGCAGTTTATGGCCTAGCGGGAGCTCCTACGAGCAGTACTTC. Translation gives CASSLWPSGSSYEQYF. The chain uses TRBV28 and TRBJ2-7; TRBD2 aligns across 10 bases. Germline CDR1 is MDHEN and CDR2 is SYDVKM. This CDR3 comprises 16 residues. V lost 0 bases, J lost 0 bases, and 2 bases stayed unmatched.

The genes are TRBV28 and TRBJ2-3; TRBD2 matches at 9 bases. Germline CDR1 reads MDHEN; CDR2 reads SYDVKM. This CDR3 comprises 17 residues. Losses at the gene ends were 3 bases for V and 2 bases for J; bases not matched to a gene: 9. The CDR3 spells CASSFGLARRHTDTQYF. The DNA for the CDR3 is TGTGCCAGCAGTTTTGGACTAGCGAGACGTCACACAGATACGCAGTATTTT.

V and J are TRBV27 and TRBJ2-5, with D tentatively TRBD2 (6 bases). CDR3 length: 16 amino acids. V was trimmed by 0 bases and J by 5 bases, leaving 16 bases between them. Germline V gives CDR1 MNHEY, CDR2 SMNVEV (reference sequence). The CDR3 DNA is TGTGCCAGCAGTTTATCGTCGACAGCCGGGGGTGAGACCCAGTACTTC. This codes for CASSLSSTAGGETQYF.

V gene TRBV19 combines with J gene TRBJ2-7; TRBD2 might be the D (5 bases). Germline CDR1 is LNHDA and CDR2 is SQIVND (reference sequence). This CDR3 is 12 amino acids long. The V and J ends lost 7 bases and 6 bases respectively, with 13 bases between them. The CDR3: CASMAGSGEQYF. The CDR3 region has the DNA TGTGCCAGTATGGCGGGTTCGGGCGAGCAGTACTTC. The entire variable domain, with the rest obtained from reference TRBV19 and TRBJ2-7, is as follows: DGGITQSPKYLFRKEGQNVTLSCEQNLNHDAMYWYRQDPGQGLRLIYYSQIVNDFQKGDIAEGYSVSREKKESFPLTVTSAQKNPTAFYLCASMAGSGEQYFGPGTRLTVT.

The CDR3 region is CAIKLAGAYEQYF. For the CDR3, the DNA is TGTGCCATCAAACTAGCGGGAGCCTACGAGCAGTACTTC. The chain uses TRBV10-3 and TRBJ2-7; TRBD2 aligns across 11 bases. The J segment lost 2 bases and the V segment lost 7 bases, leaving 1 base of the junction unmatched. Germline loops: CDR1 ENHRY, CDR2 SYGVKD. The length of the CDR3 is 13 residues.

The V and J genes are TRBV2 and TRBJ1-5; D is ambiguous. In germline, CDR1 is SNHLY, CDR2 FYNNEI. The CDR3 covers 13 residues. Trimming removed 9 bases at V and 0 bases at J, with 9 bases between. The CDR3 is CARQENSNQPQHF. The DNA for the CDR3 is TGTGCCAGGCAGGAAAATAGCAATCAGCCCCAGCATTTT.

V is TRBV10-3 and J is TRBJ1-3; no clear D gene. The V gene's germline CDR1 is ENHRY and CDR2 SYGVKD. V gave up 10 bases and J gave up 2 bases, with 9 bases separating them. This CDR3 region has 12 residues. CDR3 protein: CATMRAGNTIYF. The CDR3 coding sequence is TGTGCCACAATGAGGGCTGGAAACACCATATATTTT.

The rearrangement joins TRBV6-6 to TRBJ2-1; 10 bases agree with TRBD1. This CDR3 has 15 residues. Trimming took 5 bases from V and 9 from J; bases not matched to a gene: 10. CDR1 MNHNY and CDR2 SVGAGI come from the germline V gene (reference sequence). CDR3 loop: CASSDPGQGLSEQFF. The CDR3 region has the DNA TGTGCCAGCAGTGACCCGGGACAGGGGTTGAGTGAGCAGTTCTTC.